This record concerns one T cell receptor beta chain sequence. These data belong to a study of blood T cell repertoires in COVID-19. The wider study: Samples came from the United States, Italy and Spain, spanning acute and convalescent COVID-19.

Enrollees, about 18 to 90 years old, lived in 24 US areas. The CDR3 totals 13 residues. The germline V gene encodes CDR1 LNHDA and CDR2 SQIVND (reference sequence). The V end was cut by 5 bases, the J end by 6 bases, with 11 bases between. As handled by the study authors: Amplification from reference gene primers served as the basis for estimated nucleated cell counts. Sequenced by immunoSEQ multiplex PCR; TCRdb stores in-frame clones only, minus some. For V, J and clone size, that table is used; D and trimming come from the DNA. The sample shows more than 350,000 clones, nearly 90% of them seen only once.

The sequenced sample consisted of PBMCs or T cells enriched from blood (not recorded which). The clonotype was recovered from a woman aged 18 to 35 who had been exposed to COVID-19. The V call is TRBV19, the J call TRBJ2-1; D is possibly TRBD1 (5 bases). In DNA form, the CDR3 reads TGTGCCAGTAGTCAGGGTATTATCAATGAGCAGTTCTTC. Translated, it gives CASSQGIINEQFF.